This T cell receptor beta chain was profiled in a study of control samples from healthy donors and cancer patients. This CDR3 is built from 14 residues. CDR1 is SEHNR and CDR2 is FQNEAQ in the germline V gene (reference sequence). V was shortened by 5 bases and J by 1 base, with 11 bases between the two germline ends. Generated by immunoSEQ multiplex PCR, the TCRdb table keeps only in-frame clones and is missing some. Of approximately 150,000 clones listed, about 90% are singletons. This TCR derives from a young man in good health. The chain has TRBV7-9 and TRBJ1-1; possibly TRBD1 for D (5 bases). Sequenced material: blood. CDR3 sequence (DNA): TGTGCCAGCAGCAAAGCAGGGACGAACACTGAAGCTTTCTTT. Translation: CASSKAGTNTEAFF.